The rows below give T cell receptor beta chains drawn from one sample of a study of cytomegalovirus exposure and HLA in healthy donors. Generated by immunoSEQ multiplex PCR, the TCRdb table keeps only in-frame clones and is missing some. The sample lists roughly 200,000 clones, approximately 90% seen once, with around 1% in the top ten. What was sequenced was PBMCs. These receptor sequences come from a boy aged 2 to 9 in good health and CMV-seronegative. CDR3s leave out the opening cysteine and the closing phenylalanine or tryptophan.

cdr3_aa	v_call	j_call
ASSSSGQLSGEQY	TRBV19	TRBJ2-7
ASSLAGQDSNTGELF	TRBV5-1	TRBJ2-2
ASSETVPGGYT	TRBV6-1	TRBJ1-2
SVPTGGELRGYT	TRBV29-1	TRBJ1-2
ASGPNPDSYGYT	TRBV27	TRBJ1-2
ASSLSTGERRNTIY	TRBV5-6	TRBJ1-3
ASNQVRGTNEQY	TRBV7-9	TRBJ2-7
ASSQEVWGLNEKLF	TRBV4-1	TRBJ1-4
ASRSPQARDRGRNMRSNGEAF	TRBV27	TRBJ1-1
ASSHGSRDGYT	TRBV4-1	TRBJ1-2
ASSFLIGHITEAF	TRBV11-2	TRBJ1-1
AISDNPVNEQF	TRBV10-3	TRBJ2-1
ASSNGGFNQPQH	TRBV19	TRBJ1-5
ASSWPRGLSGELF	TRBV28	TRBJ2-2
ASSKGRLAGQETQY	TRBV5-1	TRBJ2-5
ASSSGTSGRNEQF	TRBV6-4	TRBJ2-1
ASSLLAGINEQF	TRBV5-1	TRBJ2-1
ACRVHSNQPQH	TRBV30	TRBJ1-5
ASSLGLAGGSSYEQY	TRBV5-1	.
ASTAIRLWNTGELF	TRBV27	TRBJ2-2
ASTGDRTYTEAF	TRBV28	TRBJ1-1
ASSLFGQGITRQPQH	TRBV28	TRBJ1-5
ASSLDLLLGDQETQY	TRBV11-2	TRBJ2-5
ASRDNNGMISGYT	TRBV6-1	TRBJ1-2
SAPRPNNYGYT	TRBV29-1	TRBJ1-2
ASSEAGGGYA	TRBV6-1	TRBJ1-2
ASSLAGGLGYGYT	TRBV5-1	TRBJ1-2
ASSVGRGWSEAF	TRBV6-1	TRBJ1-1
ASSYGHGGTEAF	TRBV27	TRBJ1-1
ATSQGREQY	TRBV15	TRBJ2-7
ASTPSYNTEAF	TRBV6-6	TRBJ1-1
ASSYRDRGPGYT	TRBV6-6	TRBJ1-2
ASTRQGYNEQF	TRBV6-6	TRBJ2-1
ASSLGLAGGNEQF	TRBV11-2	TRBJ2-1
ASSKVQEINQPQH	TRBV19	TRBJ1-5
ATSRGQETQY	TRBV15	TRBJ2-5
ASSQDFSAGAYEQY	TRBV4-2	.
ASSPDTGQETQY	TRBV5-1	TRBJ2-5
ASSPPGDRTEAF	TRBV18	TRBJ1-1
SVSTGNTEAF	TRBV29-1	TRBJ1-1
ASSQEGPTEAF	TRBV4-1	TRBJ1-1
ASSLGGDGYT	TRBV27	TRBJ1-2
ASSVAGGGGSYNEQF	TRBV9	TRBJ2-1
ASSDFGRGANQPQH	TRBV7-2	TRBJ1-5
ASITQGLAGTGTQY	TRBV7-9	TRBJ2-5
AWSVGGSGANVLT	TRBV30	TRBJ2-6
ATGMGNYEQY	TRBV18	TRBJ2-7
ASTPRETNTEAF	TRBV6-1	TRBJ1-1
ASSESRGGEQY	TRBV10-1	TRBJ2-7
ATSRRTAGANVLT	TRBV15	TRBJ2-6
ASSPPGYGEPEAF	TRBV18	TRBJ1-1
ASSLAESSYNEQF	TRBV5-1	TRBJ2-1
ASSPLAGGRSYNEQF	TRBV18	TRBJ2-1
ASSLRQSYNEQF	TRBV7-9	TRBJ2-1
ASSLLGRGDTGELF	TRBV7-3	TRBJ2-2
ASSAGQGDPGSGEKLF	TRBV5-4	TRBJ1-4
ASSQDPGGGTDTQY	TRBV4-1	TRBJ2-3